This T cell receptor (beta chain) was captured in a study of blood T cell repertoires in COVID-19. Per the original methods: Amplified reference gene primers provided the basis for estimating nucleated cell counts. The table came from immunoSEQ multiplex PCR; TCRdb's copy has only in-frame clones and leaves some out. For V, J and clone size, that table is used; D and trimming come from the DNA. Of about 150,000 clones listed, approximately 87% are singletons. CDR3 size: 18 residues. With 3 bases clipped from V and 6 bases from J, the junction kept 17 bases outside the gene matches. The V gene's germline CDR1 is SGHRS and CDR2 YFSETQ.

The receptor comes from a man aged 80 or over with acute or convalescent COVID-19. The chain couples TRBV5-1 to TRBJ2-1, with 8 bases fitting TRBD2. Material: peripheral blood. CDR3: CASSSGSGGTLLGNEQFF. CDR3 nucleotide sequence: TGCGCCAGCAGCTCAGGCTCGGGGGGGACCCTTTTAGGCAATGAGCAGTTCTTC.